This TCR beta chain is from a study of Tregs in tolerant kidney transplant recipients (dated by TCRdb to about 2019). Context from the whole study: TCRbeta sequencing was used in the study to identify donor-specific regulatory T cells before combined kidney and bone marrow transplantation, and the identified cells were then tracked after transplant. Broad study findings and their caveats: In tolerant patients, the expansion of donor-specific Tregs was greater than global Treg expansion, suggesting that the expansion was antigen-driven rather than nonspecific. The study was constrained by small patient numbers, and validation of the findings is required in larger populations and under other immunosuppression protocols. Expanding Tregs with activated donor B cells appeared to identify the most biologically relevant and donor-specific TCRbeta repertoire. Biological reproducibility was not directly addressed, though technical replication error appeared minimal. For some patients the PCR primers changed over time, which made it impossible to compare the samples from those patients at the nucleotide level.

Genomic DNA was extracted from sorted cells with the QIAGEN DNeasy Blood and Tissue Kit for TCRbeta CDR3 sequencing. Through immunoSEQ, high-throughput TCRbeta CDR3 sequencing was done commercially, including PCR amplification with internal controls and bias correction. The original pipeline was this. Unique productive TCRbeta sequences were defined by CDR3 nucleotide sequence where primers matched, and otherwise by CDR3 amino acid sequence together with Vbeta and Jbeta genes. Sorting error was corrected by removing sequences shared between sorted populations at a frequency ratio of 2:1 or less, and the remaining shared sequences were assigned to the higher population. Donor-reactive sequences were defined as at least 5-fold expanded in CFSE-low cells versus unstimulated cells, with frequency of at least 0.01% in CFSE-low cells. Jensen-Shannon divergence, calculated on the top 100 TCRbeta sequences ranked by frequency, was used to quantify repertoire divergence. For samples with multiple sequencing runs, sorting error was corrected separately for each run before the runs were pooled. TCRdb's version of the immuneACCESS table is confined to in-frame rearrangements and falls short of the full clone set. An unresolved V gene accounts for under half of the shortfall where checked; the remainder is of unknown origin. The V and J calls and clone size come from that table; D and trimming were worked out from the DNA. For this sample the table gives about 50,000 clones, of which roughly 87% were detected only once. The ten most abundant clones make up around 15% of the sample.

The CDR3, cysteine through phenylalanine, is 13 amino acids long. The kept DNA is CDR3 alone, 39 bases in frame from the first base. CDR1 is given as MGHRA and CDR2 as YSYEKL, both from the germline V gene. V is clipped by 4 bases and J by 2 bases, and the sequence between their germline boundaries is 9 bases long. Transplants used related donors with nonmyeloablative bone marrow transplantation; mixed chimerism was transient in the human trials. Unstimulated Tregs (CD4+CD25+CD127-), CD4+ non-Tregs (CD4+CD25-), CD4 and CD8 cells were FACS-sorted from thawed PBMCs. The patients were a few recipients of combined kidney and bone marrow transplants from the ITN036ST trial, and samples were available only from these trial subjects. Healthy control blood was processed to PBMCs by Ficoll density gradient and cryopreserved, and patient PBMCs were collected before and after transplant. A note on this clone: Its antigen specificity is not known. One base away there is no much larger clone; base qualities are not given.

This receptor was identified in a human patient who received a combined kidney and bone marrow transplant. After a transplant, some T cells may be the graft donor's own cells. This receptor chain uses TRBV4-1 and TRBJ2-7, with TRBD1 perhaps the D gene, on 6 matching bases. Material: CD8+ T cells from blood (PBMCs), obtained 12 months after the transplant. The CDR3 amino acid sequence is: CASSLGTTYEQYF. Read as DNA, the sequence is TGCGCCAGCAGCCTCGGGACAACCTACGAGCAGTACTTC.